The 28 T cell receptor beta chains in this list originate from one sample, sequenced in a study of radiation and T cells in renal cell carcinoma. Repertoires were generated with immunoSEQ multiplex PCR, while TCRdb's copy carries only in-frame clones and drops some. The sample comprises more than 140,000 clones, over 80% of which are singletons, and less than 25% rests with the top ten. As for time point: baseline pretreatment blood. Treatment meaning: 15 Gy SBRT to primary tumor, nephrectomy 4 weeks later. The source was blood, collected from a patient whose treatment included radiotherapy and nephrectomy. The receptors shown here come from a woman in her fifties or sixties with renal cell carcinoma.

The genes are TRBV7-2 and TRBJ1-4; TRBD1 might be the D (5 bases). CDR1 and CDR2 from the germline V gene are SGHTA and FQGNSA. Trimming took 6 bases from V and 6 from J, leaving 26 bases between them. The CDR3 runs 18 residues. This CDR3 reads CASRRGGGFRWSDEKLFF. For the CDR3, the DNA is TGTGCCAGCAGACGTGGGGGAGGGTTCCGATGGAGTGATGAAAAACTGTTTTTT.

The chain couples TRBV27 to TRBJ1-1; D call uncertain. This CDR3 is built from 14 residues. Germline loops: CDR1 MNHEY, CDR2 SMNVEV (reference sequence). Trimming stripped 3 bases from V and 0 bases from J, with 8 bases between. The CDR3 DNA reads TGTGCCAGCAGTTTGTCTGTCATGAACACTGAAGCTTTCTTT. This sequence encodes CASSLSVMNTEAFF.

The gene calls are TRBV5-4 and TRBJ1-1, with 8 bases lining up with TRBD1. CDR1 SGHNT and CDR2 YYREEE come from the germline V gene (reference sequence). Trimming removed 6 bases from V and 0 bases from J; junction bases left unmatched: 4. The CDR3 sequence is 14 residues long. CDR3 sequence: CASTQQGVNTEAFF. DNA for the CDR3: TGTGCCAGCACCCAACAGGGGGTGAACACTGAAGCTTTCTTT. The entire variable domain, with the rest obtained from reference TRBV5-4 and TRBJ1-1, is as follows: ETGVTQSPTHLIKTRGQQVTLRCSSQSGHNTVSWYQQALGQGPQFIFQYYREEENGRGNFPPRFSGLQFPNYSSELNVNALELDDSALYLCASTQQGVNTEAFFGQGTRLTVV.

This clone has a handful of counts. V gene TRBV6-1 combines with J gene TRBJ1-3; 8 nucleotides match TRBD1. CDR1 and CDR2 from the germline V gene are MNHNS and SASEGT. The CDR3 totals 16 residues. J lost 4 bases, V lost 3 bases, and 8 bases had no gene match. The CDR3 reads CASSDRGRVKGNTIYF. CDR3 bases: TGTGCCAGCAGTGACAGGGGGCGCGTAAAGGGAAACACCATATATTTT.

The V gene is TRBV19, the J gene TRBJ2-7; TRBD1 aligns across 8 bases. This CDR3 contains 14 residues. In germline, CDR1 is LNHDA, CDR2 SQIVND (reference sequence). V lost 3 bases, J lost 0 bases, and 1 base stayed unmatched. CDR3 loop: CASSMQGASYEQYF. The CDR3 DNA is TGTGCCAGTAGTATGCAGGGGGCCTCCTACGAGCAGTACTTC.

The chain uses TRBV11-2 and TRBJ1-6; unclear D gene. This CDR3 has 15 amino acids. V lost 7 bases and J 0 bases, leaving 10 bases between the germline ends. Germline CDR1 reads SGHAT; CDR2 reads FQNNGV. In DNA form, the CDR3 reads TGTGCCAGCACCCTAGACAACTCCTATAATTCACCCCTCCACTTT. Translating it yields CASTLDNSYNSPLHF.

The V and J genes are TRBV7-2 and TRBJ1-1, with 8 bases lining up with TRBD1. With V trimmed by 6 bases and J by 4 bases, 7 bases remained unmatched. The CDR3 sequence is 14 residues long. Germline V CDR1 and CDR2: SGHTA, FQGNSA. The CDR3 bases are TGTGCCAGCAGACGACAGGGGTTGGTCACTGAAGCTTTCTTT. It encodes CASRRQGLVTEAFF.

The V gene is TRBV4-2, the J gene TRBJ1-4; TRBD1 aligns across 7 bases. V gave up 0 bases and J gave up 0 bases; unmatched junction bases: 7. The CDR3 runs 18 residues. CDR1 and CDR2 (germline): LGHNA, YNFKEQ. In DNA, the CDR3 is TGTGCCAGCAGCCAAGAGTTGGGGACAGATACAACTAATGAAAAACTGTTTTTT. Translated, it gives CASSQELGTDTTNEKLFF.

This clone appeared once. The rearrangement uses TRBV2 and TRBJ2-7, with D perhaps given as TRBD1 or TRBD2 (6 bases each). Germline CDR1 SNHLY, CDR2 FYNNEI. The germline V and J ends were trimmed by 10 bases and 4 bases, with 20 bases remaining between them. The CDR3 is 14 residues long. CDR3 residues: CATTLEGGPYEQYF. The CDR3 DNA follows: TGTGCCACCACCCTCGAGGGGGGCCCATACGAGCAGTACTTC.

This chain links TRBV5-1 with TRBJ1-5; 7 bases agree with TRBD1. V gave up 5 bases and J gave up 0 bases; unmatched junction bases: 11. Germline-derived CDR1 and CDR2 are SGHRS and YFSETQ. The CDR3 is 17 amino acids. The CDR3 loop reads CASSSTDRADSNQPQHF. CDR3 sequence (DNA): TGCGCCAGCAGTTCCACAGACAGGGCCGATAGCAATCAGCCCCAGCATTTT.

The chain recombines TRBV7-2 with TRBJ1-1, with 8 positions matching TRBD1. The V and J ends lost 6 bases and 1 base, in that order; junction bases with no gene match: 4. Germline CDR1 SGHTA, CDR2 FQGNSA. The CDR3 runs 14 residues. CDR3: CASSPDRANTEAFF. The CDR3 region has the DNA TGTGCCAGCAGTCCGGACAGGGCGAACACTGAAGCTTTCTTT.

For the CDR3, the DNA is TGTGCCAGCAGTTACTCTGGGACAGGGTACGAGCAGTACTTC. Its translation is CASSYSGTGYEQYF. The chain links TRBV6-6 to TRBJ2-7; TRBD1 agrees at 9 bases. The CDR3 contains 14 residues. Germline CDR1 reads MNHNY; CDR2 reads SVGAGI (reference sequence). The ends lost 0 bases at V and 4 bases at J; junction bases unmatched: 1.

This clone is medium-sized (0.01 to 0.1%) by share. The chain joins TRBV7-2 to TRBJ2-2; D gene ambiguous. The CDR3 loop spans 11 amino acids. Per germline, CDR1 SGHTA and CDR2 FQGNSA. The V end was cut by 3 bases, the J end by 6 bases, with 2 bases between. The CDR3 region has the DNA TGTGCCAGCAGCTTTCCCGGGGAGCTGTTTTTT. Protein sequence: CASSFPGELFF.

The CDR3 spells CASSPATALGIQYF. CDR3 nucleotide sequence: TGTGCCAGCTCACCAGCAACTGCCTTAGGCATTCAGTACTTC. The chain is built from TRBV18 and TRBJ2-4; D is unclear. CDR3 length: 14 amino acids. V was trimmed by 2 bases and J by 9 bases, leaving 14 bases between them. Germline V gives CDR1 KGHSH, CDR2 LQKENI.

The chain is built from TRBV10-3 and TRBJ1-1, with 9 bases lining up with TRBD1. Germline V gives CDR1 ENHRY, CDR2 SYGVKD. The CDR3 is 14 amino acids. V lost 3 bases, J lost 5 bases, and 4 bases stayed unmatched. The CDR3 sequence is CAISEPDRGTEAFF. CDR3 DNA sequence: TGTGCCATCAGTGAACCGGACAGGGGTACTGAAGCTTTCTTT.

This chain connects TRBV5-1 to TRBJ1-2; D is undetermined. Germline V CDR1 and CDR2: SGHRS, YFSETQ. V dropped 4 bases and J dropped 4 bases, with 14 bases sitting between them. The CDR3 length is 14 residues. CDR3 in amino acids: CASSKKTETYGYTF. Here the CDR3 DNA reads TGCGCCAGCAGCAAGAAGACGGAGACCTATGGCTACACCTTC.

This CDR3 reads CASSQVYPYNEQFF. The CDR3 DNA follows: TGCGCCAGCAGCCAAGTATACCCCTACAATGAGCAGTTCTTC. V and J are TRBV4-3 and TRBJ2-1; D unresolved. CDR3 length equals 14 residues. The germline gives CDR1 LGHNA, CDR2 YSLEER. Deletions cut 1 base from V and 2 bases from J, with 6 bases between.

CDR3 loop: CASSSGLALTNEQFF. CDR3 in DNA: TGCGCCAGCAGCTCGGGACTAGCCCTTACCAATGAGCAGTTCTTC. The J gene is TRBJ2-1, the V gene TRBV4-3, with 9 nucleotides matching TRBD2. This CDR3 is 15 amino acids long. The V gene's germline CDR1 is LGHNA and CDR2 YSLEER. After removal of 5 bases from V and 6 bases from J, the junction contained 8 bases not matched to a gene.

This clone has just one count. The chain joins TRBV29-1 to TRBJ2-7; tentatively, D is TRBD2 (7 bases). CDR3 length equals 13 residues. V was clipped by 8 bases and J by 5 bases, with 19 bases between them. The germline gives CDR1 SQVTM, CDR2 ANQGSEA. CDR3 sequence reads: CSSRNGGRDEQYF. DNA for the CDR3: TGCAGCTCCCGAAACGGGGGGCGAGACGAGCAGTACTTC.

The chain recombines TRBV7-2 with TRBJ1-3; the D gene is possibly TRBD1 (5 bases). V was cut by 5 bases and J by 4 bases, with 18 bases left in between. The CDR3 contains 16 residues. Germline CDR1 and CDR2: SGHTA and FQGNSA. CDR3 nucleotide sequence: TGTGCCAGCAGCCAAGGTCGTAGGGGTTCCGGAAACACCATATATTTT. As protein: CASSQGRRGSGNTIYF.

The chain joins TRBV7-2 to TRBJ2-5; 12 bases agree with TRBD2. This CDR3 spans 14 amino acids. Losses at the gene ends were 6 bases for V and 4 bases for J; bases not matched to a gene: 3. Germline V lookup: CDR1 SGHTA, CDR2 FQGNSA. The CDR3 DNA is TGTGCCAGCAGTCTACTAGCGGGGGGAGAGACCCAGTACTTC. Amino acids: CASSLLAGGETQYF.

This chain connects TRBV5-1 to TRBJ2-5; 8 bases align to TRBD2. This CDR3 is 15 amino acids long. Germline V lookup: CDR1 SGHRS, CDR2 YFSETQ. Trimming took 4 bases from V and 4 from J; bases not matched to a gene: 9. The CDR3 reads CASSPNGGGGETQYF. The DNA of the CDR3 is TGCGCCAGCAGCCCCAACGGGGGGGGCGGAGAGACCCAGTACTTC.

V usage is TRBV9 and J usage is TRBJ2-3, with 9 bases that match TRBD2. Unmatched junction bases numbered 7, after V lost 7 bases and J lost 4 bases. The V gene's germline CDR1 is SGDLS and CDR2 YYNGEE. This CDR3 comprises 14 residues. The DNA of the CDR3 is TGTGCCAGCGGGGGGACTAGCAGGCCAGATACGCAGTATTTT. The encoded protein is CASGGTSRPDTQYF.

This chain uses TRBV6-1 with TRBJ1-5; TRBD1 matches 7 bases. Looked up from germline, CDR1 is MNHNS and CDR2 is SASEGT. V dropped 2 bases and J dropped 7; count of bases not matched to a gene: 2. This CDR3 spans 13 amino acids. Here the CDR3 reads CASSEQGGQPQHF. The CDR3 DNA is TGTGCCAGCAGTGAACAGGGGGGCCAGCCCCAGCATTTT.

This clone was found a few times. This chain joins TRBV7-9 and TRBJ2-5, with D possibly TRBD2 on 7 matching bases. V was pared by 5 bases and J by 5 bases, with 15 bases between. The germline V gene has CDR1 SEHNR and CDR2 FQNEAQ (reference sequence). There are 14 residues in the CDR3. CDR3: CASSPSGGGETQYF. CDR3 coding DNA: TGTGCCAGCAGCCCATCGGGGGGCGGGGAGACCCAGTACTTC.

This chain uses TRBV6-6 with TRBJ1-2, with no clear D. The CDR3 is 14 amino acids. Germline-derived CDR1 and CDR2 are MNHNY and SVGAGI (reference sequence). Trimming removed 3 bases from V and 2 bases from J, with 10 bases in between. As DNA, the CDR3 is TGTGCCAGCAGTTATTACCCGGAAAACTATGGCTACACCTTC. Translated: CASSYYPENYGYTF.

CDR3 coding DNA: TGCGCCAGCAGTGAGCTCGCTAGCGGGAGTGCCAGCGAGCAGTACTTC. As protein: CASSELASGSASEQYF. The chain couples TRBV10-1 to TRBJ2-7; 10 bases fit TRBD2. Germline lookup yields CDR1 WNHNN and CDR2 SYGVQD (reference sequence). The CDR3 loop spans 16 amino acids. The ends lost 2 bases at V and 6 bases at J; junction bases unmatched: 10.

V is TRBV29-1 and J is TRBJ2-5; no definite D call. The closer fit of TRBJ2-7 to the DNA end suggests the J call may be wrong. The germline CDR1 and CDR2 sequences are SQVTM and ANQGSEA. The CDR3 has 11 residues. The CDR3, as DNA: TGCAGCGTACAGCTAGACTACGAGCAGTACTTC. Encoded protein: CSVQLDYEQYF.